The present TCR beta chain was sequenced within a study of shared clonotypes between healthy human individuals. Study conclusions and caveats: The represented genetic and exposure-history diversity was limited by the small number of donors.

The repertoire was sequenced with immunoSEQ multiplex PCR; TCRdb's copy has only in-frame clones and lacks some. Of 530,000 or so clones listed, about 75% are singletons. This clone appeared a few times. Its antigen is as yet unknown. Germline assignment: CDR1 SNHLY and CDR2 FYNNEI. The CDR3 length is 12 residues. Unmatched junction bases numbered 2, after V lost 5 bases and J lost 6 bases. The sequence derives from a woman aged 40 to 49 in good health. Some clones in this sample may be carry-over from other donors' samples. The sample consisted of PBMCs. The chain employs TRBV2 and TRBJ1-1; 8 bases map to TRBD1. The CDR3 DNA sequence: TGTGCCAGCAGTTACAGGGGGGCTGAAGCTTTCTTT. Protein sequence: CASSYRGAEAFF.